This TCR beta chain was observed in a study of cytomegalovirus exposure and HLA in healthy donors. As for the study in general: Among about 400 genotyped donors, 80% to 90% fell in the Caucasian-associated ancestry cluster. Broader study findings: The authors later found HLA-associated TCR beta chains more clonally expanded than equally common others. Presence/absence analyses treated sequencing depth as roughly uniform across donors. A later examination showed that TCR association rates differed by HLA locus, with DRB1 most and HLA-C fewest.

Use of 60 Vbeta and 13 Jbeta primers characterized the PCR. Some clones are missing from TCRdb's copy, which holds only in-frame ones; the method was immunoSEQ multiplex PCR. The profile shows more than 130,000 clones, around 82% of them singletons. As regards this clone: Its specificity is not known.

Per germline, CDR1 SQVTM and CDR2 ANQGSEA. Trimming at V came to 4 bases and at J to 7 bases, leaving 18 bases not matched to a gene. The CDR3 length is 17 residues. The sequence came from a man aged 40-49 years in good health and CMV-seropositive. The chain is built from TRBV29-1 and TRBJ1-4; 7 bases map to TRBD1. The sample consisted of PBMCs. In nucleotides, the CDR3 is TGCAGCGTTGCCGGGTTAGACGGGGACAGACCGATTGAAAAACTGTTTTTT. It specifies CSVAGLDGDRPIEKLFF.